Listed here is a single TCR delta chain. It lacks a known antigen. The input lacks base qualities; no much larger clone sits a single base away. The sample comes from a study of human gamma delta and Vdelta1 T cells (dated 2018 in TCRdb). The study in broad terms: The study examined Delta One T cells, which are Vd1+ gamma-delta T cells, as cytotoxic effectors against acute myeloid leukemia.

Library generation was performed with PCR. The listed sequencing device is Illumina MiSeq. Identical DNA sequences were merged into single rows after TCRdb reprocessed the public reads with CATT. This sample is represented by 13,000 or so delta-chain clones; around 49% of them were singletons. Roughly 1.6% of the sample comes from the top ten. From the germline V gene, CDR1 is TSWWSYY and CDR2 is QGS. V is clipped by 7 bases and J by 4 bases, and the sequence between their germline boundaries is 19 bases long. CDR3 length: 15 amino acids, cysteine to phenylalanine. Only the CDR3 region is kept as DNA, spanning 45 bases read in frame from base 1. Findings and caveats that apply to the study as a whole: According to the report, Delta One T cells were polyclonal and showed broad cytotoxic targeting of acute myeloid leukemia.

This receptor chain uses TRDV1 and TRDJ1; TRDD3 could be the D gene, as 5 bases match. The receptor's source is a human donor in good health. The specimen was Vdelta1 gamma-delta T cells from blood grown in culture (DOT cells). What the cell subset or site label conveys for this sample: Delta One T cells, in vitro expanded/differentiated Vd1+ gamma-delta T cells. CDR3 reads: CALANNEGTIDKLIF. Here is the DNA: TGTGCTCTTGCTAACAACGAGGGGACGATCGATAAACTCATCTTT.